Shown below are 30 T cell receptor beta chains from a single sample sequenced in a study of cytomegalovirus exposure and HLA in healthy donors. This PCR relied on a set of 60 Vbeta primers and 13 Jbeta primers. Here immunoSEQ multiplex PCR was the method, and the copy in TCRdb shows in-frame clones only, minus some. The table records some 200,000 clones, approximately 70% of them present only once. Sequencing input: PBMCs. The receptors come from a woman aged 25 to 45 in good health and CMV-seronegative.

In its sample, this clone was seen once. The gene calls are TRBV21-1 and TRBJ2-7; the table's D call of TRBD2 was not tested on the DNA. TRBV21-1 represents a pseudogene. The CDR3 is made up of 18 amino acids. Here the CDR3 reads CASSKGGGDAHSSYEQYF. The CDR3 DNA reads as TGTGCCAGCAGCAAAGGGGGAGGCGACGCCCACAGCTCCTACGAGCAGTACTTC.

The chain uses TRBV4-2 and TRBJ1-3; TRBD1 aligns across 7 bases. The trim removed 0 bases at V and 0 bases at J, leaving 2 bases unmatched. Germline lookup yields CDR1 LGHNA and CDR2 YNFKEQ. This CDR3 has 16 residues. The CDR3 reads CASSQDSGGSGNTIYF. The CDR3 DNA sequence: TGTGCCAGCAGCCAAGATTCAGGGGGCTCTGGAAACACCATATATTTT.

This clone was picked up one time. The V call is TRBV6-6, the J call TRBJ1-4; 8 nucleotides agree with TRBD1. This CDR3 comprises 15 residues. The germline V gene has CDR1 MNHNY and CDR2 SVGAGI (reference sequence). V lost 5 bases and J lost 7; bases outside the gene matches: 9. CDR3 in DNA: TGTGCCAGCAGTCCGGGACAGGATGGGAGTGAAAAACTGTTTTTT. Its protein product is CASSPGQDGSEKLFF.

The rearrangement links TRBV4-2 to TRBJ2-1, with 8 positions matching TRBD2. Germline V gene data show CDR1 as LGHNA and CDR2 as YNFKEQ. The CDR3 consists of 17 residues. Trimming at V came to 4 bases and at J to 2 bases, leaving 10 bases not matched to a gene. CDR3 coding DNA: TGTGCCAGCAGCCCGGATGGGCCAGCGGGGGCCTACAATGAGCAGTTCTTC. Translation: CASSPDGPAGAYNEQFF.

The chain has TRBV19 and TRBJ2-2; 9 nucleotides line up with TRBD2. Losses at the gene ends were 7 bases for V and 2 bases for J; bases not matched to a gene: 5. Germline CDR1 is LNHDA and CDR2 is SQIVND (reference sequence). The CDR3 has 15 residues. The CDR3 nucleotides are TGTGCCAGTAAACCTAGCGGGGCCAACACCGGGGAGCTGTTTTTT. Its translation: CASKPSGANTGELFF.

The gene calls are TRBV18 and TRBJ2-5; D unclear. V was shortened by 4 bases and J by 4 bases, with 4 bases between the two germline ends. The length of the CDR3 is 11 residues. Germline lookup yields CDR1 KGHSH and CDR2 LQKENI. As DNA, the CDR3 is TGTGCCAGCTCACGCAGAGAGACCCAGTACTTC. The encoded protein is CASSRRETQYF.

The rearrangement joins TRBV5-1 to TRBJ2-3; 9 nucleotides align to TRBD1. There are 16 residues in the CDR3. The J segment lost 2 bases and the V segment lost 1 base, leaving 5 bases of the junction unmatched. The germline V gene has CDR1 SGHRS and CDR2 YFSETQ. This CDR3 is CASSLTGGPLTDTQYF. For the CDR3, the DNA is TGCGCCAGCAGCTTGACAGGGGGCCCCCTCACAGATACGCAGTATTTT.

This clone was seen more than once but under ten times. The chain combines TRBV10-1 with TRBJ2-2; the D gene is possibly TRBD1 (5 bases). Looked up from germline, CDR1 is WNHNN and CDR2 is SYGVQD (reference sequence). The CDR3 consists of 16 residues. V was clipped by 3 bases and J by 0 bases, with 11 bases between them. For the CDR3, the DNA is TGCGCCAGCAGTGACCACAGGCTGACGAACACCGGGGAGCTGTTTTTT. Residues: CASSDHRLTNTGELFF.

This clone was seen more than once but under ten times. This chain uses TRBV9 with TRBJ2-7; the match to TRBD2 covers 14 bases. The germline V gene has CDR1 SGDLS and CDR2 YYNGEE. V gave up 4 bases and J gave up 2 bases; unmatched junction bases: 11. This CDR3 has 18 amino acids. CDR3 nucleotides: TGTGCCAGCAGCAAGAAGGGACTAGCGGGAGACTCTCCCTACGAGCAGTACTTC. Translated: CASSKKGLAGDSPYEQYF.

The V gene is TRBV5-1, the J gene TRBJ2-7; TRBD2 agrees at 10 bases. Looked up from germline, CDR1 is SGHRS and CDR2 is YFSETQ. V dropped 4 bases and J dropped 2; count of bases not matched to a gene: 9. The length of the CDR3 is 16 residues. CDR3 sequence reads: CASSRTLAGAAYEQYF. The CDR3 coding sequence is TGCGCCAGCAGCCGAACGCTAGCGGGGGCCGCCTACGAGCAGTACTTC.

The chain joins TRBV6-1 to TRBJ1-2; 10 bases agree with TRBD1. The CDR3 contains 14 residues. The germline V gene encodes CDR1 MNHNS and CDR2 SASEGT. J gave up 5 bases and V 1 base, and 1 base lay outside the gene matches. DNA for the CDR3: TGTGCCAGCAGTGAAGGGGACAGGGGTTATGGCTACACCTTC. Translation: CASSEGDRGYGYTF.

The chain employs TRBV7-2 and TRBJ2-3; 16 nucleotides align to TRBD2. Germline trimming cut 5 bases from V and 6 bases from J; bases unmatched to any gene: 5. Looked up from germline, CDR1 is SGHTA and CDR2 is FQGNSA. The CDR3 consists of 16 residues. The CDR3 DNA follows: TGTGCCAGCAGCCGGGGACTAGCGGGAGGGTGGGATACGCAGTATTTT. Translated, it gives CASSRGLAGGWDTQYF.

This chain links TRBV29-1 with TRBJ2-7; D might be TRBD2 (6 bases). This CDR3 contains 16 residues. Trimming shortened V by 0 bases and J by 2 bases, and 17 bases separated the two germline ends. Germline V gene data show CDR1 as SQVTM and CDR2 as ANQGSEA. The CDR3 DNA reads TGCAGCGTTGAAGATGGGCAGGGCGCGGGACCCTACGAGCAGTACTTC. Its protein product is CSVEDGQGAGPYEQYF.

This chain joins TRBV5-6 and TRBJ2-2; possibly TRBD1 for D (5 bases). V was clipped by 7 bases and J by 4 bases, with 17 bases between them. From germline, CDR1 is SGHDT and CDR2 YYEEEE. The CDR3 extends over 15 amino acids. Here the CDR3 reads CASSTGNTITGELFF. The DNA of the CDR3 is TGTGCCAGCTCAACAGGCAACACCATCACCGGGGAGCTGTTTTTT.

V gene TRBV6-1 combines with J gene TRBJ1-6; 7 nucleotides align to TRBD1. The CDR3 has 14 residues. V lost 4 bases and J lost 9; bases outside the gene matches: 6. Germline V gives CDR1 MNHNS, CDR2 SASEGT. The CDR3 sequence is CASSVGQLISPLHF. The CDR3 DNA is TGTGCCAGCAGTGTGGGACAGTTAATTTCACCCCTCCACTTT.

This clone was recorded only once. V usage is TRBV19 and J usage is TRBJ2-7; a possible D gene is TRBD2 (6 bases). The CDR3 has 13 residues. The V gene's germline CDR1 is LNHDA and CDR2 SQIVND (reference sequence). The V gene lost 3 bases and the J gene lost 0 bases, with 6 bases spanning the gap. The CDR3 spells CASSIGSSYEQYF. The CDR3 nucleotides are TGTGCCAGTAGTATCGGGAGCTCCTACGAGCAGTACTTC.

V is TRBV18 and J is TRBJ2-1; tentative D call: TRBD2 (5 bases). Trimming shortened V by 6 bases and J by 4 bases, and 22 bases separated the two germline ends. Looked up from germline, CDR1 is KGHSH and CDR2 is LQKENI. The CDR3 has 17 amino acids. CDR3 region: CASSRELSGPGYNEQFF. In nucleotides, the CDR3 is TGTGCCAGCTCCCGAGAGCTTAGTGGCCCGGGGTACAATGAGCAGTTCTTC. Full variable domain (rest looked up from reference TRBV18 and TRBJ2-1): NAGVMQNPRHLVRRRGQEARLRCSPMKGHSHVYWYRQLPEEGLKFMVYLQKENIIDESGMPKERFSAEFPKEGPSILRIQQVVRGDSAAYFCASSRELSGPGYNEQFFGPGTRLTVL.

This CDR3 is CSVKGRGQETQYF. CDR3 sequence (DNA): TGCAGCGTTAAAGGCAGGGGCCAAGAGACCCAGTACTTC. The J gene is TRBJ2-5, the V gene TRBV29-1, with a tentative D call TRBD1 (6 bases). V lost 5 bases to trimming and J lost 1 base, with 11 bases between them. The CDR3 has 13 residues. Germline CDR1 reads SQVTM; CDR2 reads ANQGSEA.

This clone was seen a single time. The CDR3 sequence: CASSGTGRIYGYTF. CDR3 sequence (DNA): TGTGCCAGCAGTGGGACAGGGAGAATCTATGGCTACACCTTC. This rearrangement joins TRBV2 to TRBJ1-2, with TRBD1 matching 8 bases. The CDR3 is 14 amino acids. The junction had 5 bases not matched to a gene; V was cut back by 4 bases and J by 4 bases. Germline CDR1 SNHLY, CDR2 FYNNEI. Together with reference TRBV2 and TRBJ1-2, the CDR3 gives the full variable domain: EPEVTQTPSHQVTQMGQEVILRCVPISNHLYFYWYRQILGQKVEFLVSFYNNEISEKSEIFDDQFSVERPDGSNFTLKIRSTKLEDSAMYFCASSGTGRIYGYTFGSGTRLTVV.

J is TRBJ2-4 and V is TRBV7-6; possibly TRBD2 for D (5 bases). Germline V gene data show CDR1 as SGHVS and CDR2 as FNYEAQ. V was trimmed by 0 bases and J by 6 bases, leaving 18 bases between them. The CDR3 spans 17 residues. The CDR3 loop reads CASSLAPFGGSPNIQYF. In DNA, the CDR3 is TGTGCCAGCAGCTTAGCCCCCTTCGGAGGTAGCCCAAACATTCAGTACTTC. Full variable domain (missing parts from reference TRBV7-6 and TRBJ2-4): GAGVSQSPRYKVTKRGQDVALRCDPISGHVSLYWYRQALGQGPEFLTYFNYEAQQDKSGLPNDRFSAERPEGSISTLTIQRTEQRDSAMYRCASSLAPFGGSPNIQYFGAGTRLSVL.

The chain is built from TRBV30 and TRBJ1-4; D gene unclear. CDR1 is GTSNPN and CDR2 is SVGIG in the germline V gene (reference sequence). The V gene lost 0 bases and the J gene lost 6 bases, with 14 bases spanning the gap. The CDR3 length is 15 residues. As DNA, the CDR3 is TGTGCCTGGAGTGTACTGGGCGGAGGACATGAAAAACTGTTTTTT. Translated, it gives CAWSVLGGGHEKLFF.

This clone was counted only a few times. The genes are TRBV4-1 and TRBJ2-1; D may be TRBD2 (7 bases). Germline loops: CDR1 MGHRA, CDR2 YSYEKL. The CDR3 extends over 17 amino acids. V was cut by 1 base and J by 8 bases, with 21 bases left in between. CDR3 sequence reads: CASSQGSVGGGRYEQFF. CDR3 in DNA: TGCGCCAGCAGCCAAGGATCGGTGGGAGGGGGAAGATATGAGCAGTTCTTC.

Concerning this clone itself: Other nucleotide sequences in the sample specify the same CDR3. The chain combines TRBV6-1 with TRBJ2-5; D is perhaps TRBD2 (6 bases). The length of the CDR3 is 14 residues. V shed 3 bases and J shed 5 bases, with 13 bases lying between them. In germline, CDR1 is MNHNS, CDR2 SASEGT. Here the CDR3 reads CASSETGRRETQYF. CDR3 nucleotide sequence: TGTGCCAGCAGTGAGACCGGGAGACGGGAGACCCAGTACTTC.

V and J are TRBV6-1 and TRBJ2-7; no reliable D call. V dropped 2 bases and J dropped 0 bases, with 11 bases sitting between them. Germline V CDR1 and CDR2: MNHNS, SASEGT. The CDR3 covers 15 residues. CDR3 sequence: CASSESRSSSYEQYF. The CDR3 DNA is TGTGCCAGCAGTGAATCCCGGTCGAGCTCCTACGAGCAGTACTTC.

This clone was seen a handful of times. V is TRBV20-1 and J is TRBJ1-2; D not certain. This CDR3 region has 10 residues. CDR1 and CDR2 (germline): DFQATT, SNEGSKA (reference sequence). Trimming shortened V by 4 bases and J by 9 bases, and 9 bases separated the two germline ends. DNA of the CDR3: TGCAGTGCTAAAGAGGAGAGCTACACCTTC. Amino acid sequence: CSAKEESYTF.

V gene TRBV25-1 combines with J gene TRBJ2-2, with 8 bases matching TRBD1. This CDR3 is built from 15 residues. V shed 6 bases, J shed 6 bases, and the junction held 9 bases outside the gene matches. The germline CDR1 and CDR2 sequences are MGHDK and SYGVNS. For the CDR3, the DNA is TGTGCCAGCAGCGGACAGGGAAGAGCCGCCGGGGAGCTGTTTTTT. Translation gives CASSGQGRAAGELFF.

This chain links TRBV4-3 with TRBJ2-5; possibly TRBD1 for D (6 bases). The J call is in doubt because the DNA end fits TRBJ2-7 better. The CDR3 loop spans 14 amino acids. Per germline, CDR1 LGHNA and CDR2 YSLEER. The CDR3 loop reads CASSQATGSYEQYF. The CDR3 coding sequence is TGCGCCAGCAGCCAAGCGACAGGCTCCTACGAGCAGTACTTC.

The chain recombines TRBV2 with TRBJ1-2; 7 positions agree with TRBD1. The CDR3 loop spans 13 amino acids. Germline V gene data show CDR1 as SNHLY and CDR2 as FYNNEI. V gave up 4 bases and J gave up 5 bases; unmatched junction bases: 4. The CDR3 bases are TGTGCCAGCAGTGGACAGGGTGGGTATGGCTACACCTTC. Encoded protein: CASSGQGGYGYTF. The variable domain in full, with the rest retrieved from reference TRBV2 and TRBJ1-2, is EPEVTQTPSHQVTQMGQEVILRCVPISNHLYFYWYRQILGQKVEFLVSFYNNEISEKSEIFDDQFSVERPDGSNFTLKIRSTKLEDSAMYFCASSGQGGYGYTFGSGTRLTVV.

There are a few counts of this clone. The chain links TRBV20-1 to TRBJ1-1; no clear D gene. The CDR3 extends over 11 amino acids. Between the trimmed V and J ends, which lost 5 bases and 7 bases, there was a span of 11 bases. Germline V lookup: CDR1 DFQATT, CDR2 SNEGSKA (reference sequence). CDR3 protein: CSAAGKGEAFF. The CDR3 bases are TGCAGTGCTGCGGGGAAGGGTGAAGCTTTCTTT.

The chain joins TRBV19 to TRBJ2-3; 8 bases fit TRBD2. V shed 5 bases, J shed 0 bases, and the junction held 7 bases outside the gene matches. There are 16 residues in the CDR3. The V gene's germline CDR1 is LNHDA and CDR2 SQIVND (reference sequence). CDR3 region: CASSPIAGSSTDTQYF. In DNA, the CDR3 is TGTGCCAGTAGTCCCATAGCGGGATCTAGCACAGATACGCAGTATTTT.